The rows below give T cell receptor beta chains drawn from one sample of a study of CD8 T cells in Susac syndrome. MiXCR, run by TCRdb on the immunoSEQ multiplex PCR reads, gives a single entry per CDR3 protein. Of tens of thousands of distinct CDR3 sequences listed, about 93% are singletons. Sequences were obtained from CD4+ T cells from PBMCs. Receptors were obtained from a human donor with Susac syndrome. Each CDR3 is given with its conserved first and last residue. The D gene is left open where the match is weak. Expanded clones are given a class, and other clones once, few, many or no size at all.

>.|TRBV29-1|.|TRBJ2-1
CSVKLARSYNEQFF
TGCAGCGTTAAACTAGCTCGCTCCTACAATGAGCAGTTCTTC
>.|TRBV18|.|TRBJ1-2
CASSPTQQGNYGYTF
TGTGCCAGCTCACCAACTCAACAGGGAAACTATGGCTACACCTTC
>TRBD2|TRBV28|few|TRBJ2-7
CASRTSGSSYEQYF
TGTGCCAGCAGAACTAGCGGGAGTAGCTACGAGCAGTACTTC
>.|TRBV6-5|.|TRBJ2-1
CASSYPPIYEQFF
TGTGCCAGCAGTTACCCCCCGATATATGAGCAGTTCTTC
>.|TRBV6-5|.|TRBJ1-3
CASSYRPIGSSSGNTIYF
TGTGCCAGCAGTTACCGCCCGATAGGCAGCAGCTCTGGAAACACCATATATTTT
>TRBD1|TRBV29-1|.|TRBJ2-7
CSVVDPGQGSLSYEQYF
TGCAGCGTTGTAGACCCCGGACAGGGTTCCCTATCCTACGAGCAGTACTTC
>TRBD2|TRBV18|.|TRBJ2-1
CASSAPTSGRGTNEQFF
TGTGCCAGCTCAGCGCCTACTAGCGGGAGAGGAACCAATGAGCAGTTCTTC
>.|TRBV29-1|.|TRBJ2-7
CSVEVTGEQYF
TGCAGCGTTGAAGTTACGGGCGAGCAGTACTTC
>.|TRBV6-2/TRBV6-3|.|TRBJ2-2
CASRPFRKNTGELFF
TGTGCCAGCAGACCCTTCCGAAAGAACACCGGGGAGCTGTTTTTT
>TRBD1|TRBV6-2/TRBV6-3|.|TRBJ2-7
CASRKPGQGHYEQYF
TGTGCCAGCAGAAAACCGGGACAGGGGCACTACGAGCAGTACTTC
>.|TRBV7-2|.|TRBJ1-3
CASSALTGNTMYF
TGTGCCAGCAGCGCCCTAACGGGAAACACCATGTATTTT